These 14 T cell receptor beta chains originate from one sample sequenced in a study of early T cells in non-severe SARS-CoV-2 infection. In TCRdb, the 5' RACE reads were re-called with MiXCR into one record per CDR3 protein. Among 80,000 to 95,000 distinct CDR3 sequences listed, roughly 17% were seen once. Sequencing used whole blood, obtained at baseline. These receptors originate from an adult who was a healthcare worker with PCR-confirmed SARS-CoV-2 infection or an uninfected control (not recorded which).

This clonotype turned up a few times. The chain recombines TRBV12-3 or TRBV12-4 with TRBJ2-1; TRBD1 or TRBD2 may be the D gene (6 bases each). This CDR3 is 13 amino acids long. Trimming took off 6 bases at V and 5 bases at J, with 11 bases between the two ends. The CDR3 protein is CASSDRGDNEQFF. The CDR3 nucleotides are TGTGCCAGCAGCGATAGGGGGGACAATGAGCAGTTCTTC.

The chain has TRBV13 and TRBJ2-5, with D hard to call. Germline-derived CDR1 and CDR2 are PRHDT and FYEKMQ (reference sequence). Between the trimmed V and J ends, which lost 2 bases and 0 bases, there was a span of 7 bases. The CDR3 sequence is 14 residues long. CDR3 protein: CASSLSPDQETQYF. CDR3 nucleotide sequence: TGTGCCAGCAGCTTATCCCCAGACCAAGAGACCCAGTACTTC.

This clonotype showed up just a few times. The V call is TRBV30, the J call TRBJ1-2; D gene uncertain. V lost 5 bases and J lost 6, with 13 bases in between. The germline V gene has CDR1 GTSNPN and CDR2 SVGIG (reference sequence). This CDR3 spans 12 amino acids. The CDR3 nucleotides read TGTGCCTGGGTTAGACTGCCGGATGGCTACACCTTC. Translation: CAWVRLPDGYTF.

This clonotype was recorded a few times. This rearrangement joins TRBV18 to TRBJ2-7; 10 bases map to TRBD1. CDR3 size: 13 residues. Germline loops: CDR1 KGHSH, CDR2 LQKENI. V lost 6 bases and J lost 2; bases outside the gene matches: 1. CDR3 sequence (DNA): TGTGCCAGCTCCGGACAGGGGGCCTACGAGCAGTACTTC. This sequence encodes CASSGQGAYEQYF.

The V gene is TRBV24-1, the J gene TRBJ2-1, with D possibly being TRBD1 or TRBD2 (5 bases each). V was trimmed by 4 bases and J by 14 bases, leaving 14 bases between them. CDR1 KGHDR and CDR2 SFDVKD come from the germline V gene. CDR3 length: 12 amino acids. CDR3 in amino acids: CATSDNGTRKFF. CDR3 coding DNA: TGTGCCACCAGTGACAACGGGACCCGTAAGTTCTTC.

This clonotype was detected a few times. The chain is built from TRBV7-9 and TRBJ2-3; D is possibly TRBD2 (6 bases). The CDR3 length is 14 residues. The germline gives CDR1 SEHNR, CDR2 FQNEAQ (reference sequence). The V end lost 1 base, the J end lost 4 bases, and 9 bases lay between the germline ends. CDR3 bases: TGTGCCAGCAGCTTAGACGGGAGTGCAGATACGCAGTATTTT. The encoded protein is CASSLDGSADTQYF.

This clonotype has a handful of counts. The chain employs TRBV20-1 and TRBJ1-4; D ambiguous. Trimming took 3 bases from V and 4 from J, leaving 6 bases between them. The CDR3 runs to 12 residues. Germline lookup yields CDR1 DFQATT and CDR2 SNEGSKA (reference sequence). As DNA, the CDR3 is TGCAGTGCTAGCCGCTTTAATGAAAAACTGTTTTTT. Its translation is CSASRFNEKLFF.

This clonotype was observed many times. The V gene is TRBV11-2, the J gene TRBJ1-1; D gene unclear. Germline V CDR1 and CDR2: SGHAT, FQNNGV. The CDR3 spans 13 residues. Trimming shortened V by 4 bases and J by 7 bases, and 13 bases separated the two germline ends. The CDR3 region is CASSSTLAVEAFF. The CDR3 DNA is TGTGCCAGCAGCTCTACGCTAGCCGTTGAAGCTTTCTTT.

This clonotype was counted many times. This chain links TRBV3-1 with TRBJ1-2; D remains unclear. CDR3 length: 13 amino acids. Germline V gene lookup returns CDR1 LGHDT and CDR2 YNNKEL (reference sequence). The V end lost 0 bases, the J end lost 5 bases, and 7 bases lay between the germline ends. The CDR3: CASSQDARYGYTF. CDR3 nucleotide sequence: TGTGCCAGCAGCCAAGATGCTAGGTATGGCTACACCTTC.

This clonotype appeared a few times. The rearrangement joins TRBV19 to TRBJ2-2; 7 nucleotides match TRBD1. This CDR3 spans 12 amino acids. V lost 11 bases to trimming and J lost 6 bases; unmatched junction nucleotides: 6. Germline CDR1 and CDR2: LNHDA and SQIVND (reference sequence). The CDR3, as DNA: TGTGCCTCCAGGACAGGCCCCGGGGAGCTGTTTTTT. Its translation: CASRTGPGELFF.

The chain employs TRBV5-1 and TRBJ2-7; D might be TRBD1 (6 bases). The ends were cut back, 2 bases at V and 4 bases at J, with 19 bases in the middle. CDR1 is SGHRS, CDR2 YFSETQ, per germline. The length of the CDR3 is 16 residues. The CDR3 sequence: CASSFGDIRGSYEQYF. CDR3 coding DNA: TGCGCCAGCAGCTTCGGGGACATCCGCGGGTCTTACGAGCAGTACTTC.

J is TRBJ1-2 and V is TRBV3-1; D is unclear. CDR1 is LGHDT, CDR2 YNNKEL, per germline (reference sequence). Deletions cut 4 bases from V and 0 bases from J, with 12 bases between. The CDR3 extends over 15 amino acids. The CDR3 here is CASSLRNKANYGYTF. CDR3 in DNA: TGTGCCAGCAGCCTTCGCAACAAAGCTAACTATGGCTACACCTTC.

The V call is TRBV7-2, the J call TRBJ1-1; D remains unclear. Germline CDR1 reads SGHTA; CDR2 reads FQGNSA. The V gene lost 0 bases and the J gene lost 3 bases, with 14 bases spanning the gap. This CDR3 is 16 amino acids long. The CDR3 reads CASSLALWYGDTEAFF. The CDR3 nucleotides are TGTGCCAGCAGCTTAGCGCTGTGGTATGGCGACACTGAAGCTTTCTTT.

This clonotype was picked up a small number of times. This chain connects TRBV20-1 to TRBJ1-5, with 7 bases identical to TRBD1. Germline V gene lookup returns CDR1 DFQATT and CDR2 SNEGSKA (reference sequence). The CDR3 extends over 16 amino acids. Trimming cost V 3 bases and J 4 bases; bases outside gene matches: 12. The CDR3 DNA is TGCAGTGCTAGCCGATTCCGGGACAGCTTAAATCAGCCCCAGCATTTT. It yields the protein CSASRFRDSLNQPQHF.